Shown below are 4 T cell receptor beta chains from a single sample sequenced in a study of cytomegalovirus exposure and HLA in healthy donors. The PCR employed 60 Vbeta primers together with 13 Jbeta primers. The assay was immunoSEQ multiplex PCR, and TCRdb's table has in-frame clones only and misses some. The table includes some 190,000 clones, about 77% detected once. The sequenced material came from PBMCs. The receptors were gathered from a young woman in good health and CMV-seropositive.

This chain uses TRBV28 with TRBJ2-5; 14 positions match TRBD2. V lost 5 bases to trimming and J lost 8 bases; unmatched junction nucleotides: 7. Germline V lookup: CDR1 MDHEN, CDR2 SYDVKM. The CDR3 is made up of 15 amino acids. CDR3 loop: CASSHTGLAGGTQYF. DNA for the CDR3: TGTGCCAGCAGTCACACTGGACTAGCGGGAGGAACCCAGTACTTC.

V and J are TRBV29-1 and TRBJ1-4, with a weak D call TRBD1 (6 bases). This CDR3 comprises 12 residues. Germline values: CDR1 SQVTM, CDR2 ANQGSEA. V was cut by 7 bases and J by 6 bases, with 12 bases left in between. CDR3 DNA sequence: TGCAGCGGGAGTTCAGGGGATGAAAAACTGTTTTTT. Residues: CSGSSGDEKLFF.

The chain combines TRBV11-2 with TRBJ2-7, with D tentatively TRBD2 (6 bases). The CDR3 contains 12 residues. Trimming stripped 5 bases from V and 2 bases from J, with 7 bases between. Germline values: CDR1 SGHAT, CDR2 FQNNGV. For the CDR3, the DNA is TGTGCCAGCAGCGCGGGGCCCTACGAGCAGTACTTC. It is translated as CASSAGPYEQYF.

The sample holds a few counts of this clone. The chain couples TRBV27 to TRBJ2-1; TRBD1 agrees at 7 bases. This CDR3 has 16 amino acids. Per the germline V gene, CDR1 is MNHEY and CDR2 is SMNVEV (reference sequence). After removal of 4 bases from V and 6 bases from J, the junction contained 12 bases not matched to a gene. CDR3 in amino acids: CASSSSRTGRPNEQFF. The CDR3 nucleotides are TGTGCCAGCAGTTCCTCTCGGACAGGCCGCCCCAATGAGCAGTTCTTC.